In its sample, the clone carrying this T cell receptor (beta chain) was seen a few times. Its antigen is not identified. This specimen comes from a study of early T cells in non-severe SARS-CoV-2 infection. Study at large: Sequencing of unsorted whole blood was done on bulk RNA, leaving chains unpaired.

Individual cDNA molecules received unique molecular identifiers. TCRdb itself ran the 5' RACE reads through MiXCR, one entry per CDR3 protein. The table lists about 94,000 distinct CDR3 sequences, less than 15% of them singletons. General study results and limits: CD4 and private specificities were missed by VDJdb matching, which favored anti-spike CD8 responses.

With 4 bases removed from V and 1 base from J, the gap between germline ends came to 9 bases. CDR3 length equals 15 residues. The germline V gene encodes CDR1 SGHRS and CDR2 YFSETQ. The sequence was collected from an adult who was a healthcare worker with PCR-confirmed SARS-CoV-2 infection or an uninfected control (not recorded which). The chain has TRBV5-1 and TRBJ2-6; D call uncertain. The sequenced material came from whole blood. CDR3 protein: CASSRTTSGANVLTF. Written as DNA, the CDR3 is TGCGCCAGCAGCCGCACAACTTCTGGGGCCAACGTCCTGACTTTC. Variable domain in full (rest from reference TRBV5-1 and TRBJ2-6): KAGVTQTPRYLIKTRGQQVTLSCSPISGHRSVSWYQQTPGQGLQFLFEYFSETQRNKGNFPGRFSGRQFSNSRSEMNVSTLELGDSALYLCASSRTTSGANVLTFGAGSRLTVL.